Sequencing of this T cell receptor (beta chain) was carried out in a study of blood T cell repertoires in COVID-19. Sequenced by immunoSEQ multiplex PCR; TCRdb stores in-frame clones only, minus some. The data show around 190,000 clones, more than 75% seen once. The V end lost 4 bases, the J end lost 7 bases, and 11 bases lay between the germline ends. CDR3 length equals 13 residues. While infection was still active, Seattle patients were enrolled and then followed longitudinally. The specimen was peripheral blood. The V gene is TRBV12-3 or TRBV12-4, the J gene TRBJ2-1; a possible D gene is TRBD2 (6 bases). The receptor was derived from a woman aged 55-70 years with COVID-19, enrolled during active disease. The CDR3 DNA sequence: TGTGCCAGCAGTTGGACTACTAGAAATGAGCAGTTCTTC. Protein sequence: CASSWTTRNEQFF.